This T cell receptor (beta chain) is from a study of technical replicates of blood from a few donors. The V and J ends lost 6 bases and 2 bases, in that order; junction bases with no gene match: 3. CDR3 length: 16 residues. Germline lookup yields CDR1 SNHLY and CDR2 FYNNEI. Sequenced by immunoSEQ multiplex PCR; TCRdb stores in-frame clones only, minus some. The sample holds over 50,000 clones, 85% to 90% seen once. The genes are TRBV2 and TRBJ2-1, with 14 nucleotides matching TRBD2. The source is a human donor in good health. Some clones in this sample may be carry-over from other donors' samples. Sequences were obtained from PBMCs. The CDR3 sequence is CASRGGLAGAYNEQFF. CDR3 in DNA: TGTGCCAGCAGGGGGGGACTAGCGGGAGCCTACAATGAGCAGTTCTTC.